This T cell receptor (beta chain) is from a study of Ad26.COV2.S vaccination and SARS-CoV-2 variants (TCRdb year 2021). About the study as a whole: Donors in the vaccine arm were drawn from COV1001, a multicentre, randomized, double-blind, placebo-controlled phase I-IIa trial testing Ad26.COV2.S in healthy adults. A total of about 30 samples were included in the TCR-sequenced set, comprising about 20 Ad26.COV2.S vaccine recipients, 5 placebo recipients and 8 SARS-CoV-2 convalescent individuals. Ad26.COV2.S was given intramuscularly at 5x10^10 or 1x10^11 viral particles, as a single shot or as two shots 56 days apart. Investigators did not know the trial group allocation while performing experiments and assessing outcomes. The specificity and breadth of SARS-CoV-2-reactive T cell receptors after Ad26.COV2.S vaccination were assessed by TCRbeta repertoire sequencing. Trial participants were randomized into five groups of five: low-dose or high-dose Ad26.COV2.S given once or twice, or placebo on both occasions. Beyond this particular receptor, the publication reports: Comparable non-spike TCR breadth was observed between vaccine and placebo recipients, consistent with only spike being contained in the vaccine. Higher spike-specific TCR breadth was observed in Ad26.COV2.S recipients than in placebo recipients (P = 0.0014). The authors noted that total T cell responses may have been underestimated by the TCR breadth and depth analyses. After vaccination, substantial breadth of spike-specific CD8+ and CD4+ T cell responses was reported. Comparing responses between vaccine doses or regimens was not something the study was powered to do.

The immunoSEQ Assay was used to sequence TCRbeta CDR3 regions. After extraction, genomic DNA underwent amplification by bias-controlled multiplex PCR, followed by high-throughput sequencing. The authors' analysis ran thus. Collapsing and filtering of sequences were performed to quantify the absolute abundance of each unique TCRbeta CDR3 region. T cell fraction was estimated by normalizing TCRbeta template counts to usable DNA, with usable DNA measured through amplification of reference genes found in all nucleated cells. Repertoire TCRs were annotated as SARS-CoV-2-specific when V gene, CDR3 amino acid sequence and J gene were exactly matched to a known reactive TCR set. The reference SARS-CoV-2 TCR set came from MIRA and was filtered for enrichment in COVID-19-positive ImmuneCODE repertoires, removing public or cross-reactive TCRs. Based on the MIRA antigens, annotated TCRs were further analysed at the level of specific ORF or position within ORF. Depth was the summed frequency of annotated unique rearrangements, while breadth was defined as annotated unique rearrangements over total unique productive rearrangements. Two-sided Wilcoxon rank-sum tests were used to compare TCR breadth between groups. TCRdb retrieved this table from immuneACCESS and kept in-frame rearrangements only. Not all clones are present; in checked studies, unresolved V genes account for under half, and no reason is known for the remainder. V, J and clone size are taken as reported in that table, and D and trimming were inferred from the DNA itself. For this sample there are roughly 300,000 clones; around 89% appear just once. The ten largest make up just under 5% of the sample.

Taken with the paper, the label for treatment or condition translates to: some 19 received Ad26.COV2.S at low or high dose, single or two shots; about 5 received placebo; per-sample allocation not given. Repertoires of vaccine and placebo recipients were sequenced from samples taken on day 63 after the first injection. In Cohort 1b, 25 to 30 adults aged 18-55 years were enrolled at a single site in Boston, USA, between 29 July and 7 August 2020. Ad26.COV2.S was a replication-incompetent adenovirus type 26 vector expressing a prefusion-stabilized SARS-CoV-2 spike protein from the original Wuhan strain. From its cysteine to its phenylalanine, the CDR3 spans 17 amino acids. Just the 51-base CDR3 DNA is kept, in frame starting at base 1. Trimming removed 4 bases from V and 5 bases from J; the gene matches leave 14 bases unexplained. The germline V gene encodes CDR1 MNHEY and CDR2 SVGEGT. Concerning this clone itself: The antigen it recognizes is unknown. The sample holds no much larger clone one base away, and base qualities are not on file.

The origin of this receptor is a person between 18 and 65 years old who received the Ad26.COV2.S COVID-19 vaccine or a placebo. The starting material was peripheral blood, obtained in a trial of Ad26.COV2.S vaccine versus placebo. This sequence uses TRBV6-2 or TRBV6-3 and TRBJ2-5, with TRBD2 identical over 9 junction bases. The DNA sequence is as follows: TGTGCCAGCAGTTCAGCTAAAGCGGGGGGCCGAGGGGAGACCCAGTACTTC. Its translation reads: CASSSAKAGGRGETQYF.